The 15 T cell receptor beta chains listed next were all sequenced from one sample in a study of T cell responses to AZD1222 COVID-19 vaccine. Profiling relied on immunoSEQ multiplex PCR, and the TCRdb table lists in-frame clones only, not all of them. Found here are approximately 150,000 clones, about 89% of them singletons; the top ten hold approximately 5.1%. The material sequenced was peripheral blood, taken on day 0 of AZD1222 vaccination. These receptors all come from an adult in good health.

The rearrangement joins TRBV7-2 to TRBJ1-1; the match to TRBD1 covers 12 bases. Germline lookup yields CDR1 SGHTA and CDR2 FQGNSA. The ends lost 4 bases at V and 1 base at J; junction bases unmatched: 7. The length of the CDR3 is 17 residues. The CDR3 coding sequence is TGTGCCAGCAGCTCCCGGGACAGGGGGCGCAGGAACACTGAAGCTTTCTTT. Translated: CASSSRDRGRRNTEAFF.

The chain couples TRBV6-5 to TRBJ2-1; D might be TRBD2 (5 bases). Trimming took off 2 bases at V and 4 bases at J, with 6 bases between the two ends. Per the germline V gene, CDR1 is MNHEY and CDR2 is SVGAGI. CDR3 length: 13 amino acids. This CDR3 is CASSYRGYNEQFF. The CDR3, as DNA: TGTGCCAGCAGTTACCGGGGATACAATGAGCAGTTCTTC.

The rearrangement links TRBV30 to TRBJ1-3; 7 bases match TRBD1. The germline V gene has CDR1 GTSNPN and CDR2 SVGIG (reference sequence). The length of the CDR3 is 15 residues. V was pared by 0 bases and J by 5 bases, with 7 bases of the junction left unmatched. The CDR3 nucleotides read TGTGCCTGGAGTGTACCAAGGGGGCTGAGAAACACCATATATTTT. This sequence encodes CAWSVPRGLRNTIYF. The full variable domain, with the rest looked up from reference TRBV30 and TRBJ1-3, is SQTIHQWPATLVQPVGSPLSLECTVEGTSNPNLYWYRQAAGRGLQLLFYSVGIGQISSEVPQNLSASRPQDRQFILSSKKLLLSDSGFYLCAWSVPRGLRNTIYFGEGSWLTVV.

The DNA for the CDR3 is TGTGCCAGCAGGCCAGAGGTGGGAAATTCACCCCTCCACTTT. Translation gives CASRPEVGNSPLHF. V and J are TRBV28 and TRBJ1-6; D is unresolved. V lost 6 bases, J lost 7 bases, and 13 bases lay in between. Per germline, CDR1 MDHEN and CDR2 SYDVKM. The CDR3 loop spans 14 amino acids.

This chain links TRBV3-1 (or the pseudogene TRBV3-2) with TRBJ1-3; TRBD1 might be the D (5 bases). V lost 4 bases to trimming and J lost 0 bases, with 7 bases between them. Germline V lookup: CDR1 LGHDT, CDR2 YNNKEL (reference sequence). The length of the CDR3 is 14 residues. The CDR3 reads CASSRGHSGNTIYF. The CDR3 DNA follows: TGTGCCAGCAGCCGGGGCCACTCTGGAAACACCATATATTTT.

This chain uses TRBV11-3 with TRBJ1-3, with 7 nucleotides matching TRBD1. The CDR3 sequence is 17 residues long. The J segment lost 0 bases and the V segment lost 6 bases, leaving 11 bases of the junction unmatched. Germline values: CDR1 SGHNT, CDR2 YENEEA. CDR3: CASRGATGWNSGNTIYF. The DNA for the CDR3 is TGTGCCAGCAGGGGTGCGACAGGGTGGAACTCTGGAAACACCATATATTTT.

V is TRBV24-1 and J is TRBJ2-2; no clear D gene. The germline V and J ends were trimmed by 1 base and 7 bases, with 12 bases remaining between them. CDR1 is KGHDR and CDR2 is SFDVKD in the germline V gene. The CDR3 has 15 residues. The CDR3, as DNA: TGTGCCACCAGTGATTTTGGTAGGTCCGGCGGGGAGCTGTTTTTT. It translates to CATSDFGRSGGELFF.

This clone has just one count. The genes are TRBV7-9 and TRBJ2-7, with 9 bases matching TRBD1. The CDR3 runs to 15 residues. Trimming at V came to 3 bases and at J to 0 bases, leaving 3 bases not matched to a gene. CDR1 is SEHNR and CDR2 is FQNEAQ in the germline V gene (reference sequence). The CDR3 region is CASSLGTGSSYEQYF. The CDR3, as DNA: TGTGCCAGCAGCTTGGGGACAGGGAGCTCCTACGAGCAGTACTTC. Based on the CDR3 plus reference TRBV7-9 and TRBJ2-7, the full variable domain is DTGVSQNPRHKITKRGQNVTFRCDPISEHNRLYWYRQTLGQGPEFLTYFQNEAQLEKSRLLSDRFSAERPKGSFSTLEIQRTEQGDSAMYLCASSLGTGSSYEQYFGPGTRLTVT.

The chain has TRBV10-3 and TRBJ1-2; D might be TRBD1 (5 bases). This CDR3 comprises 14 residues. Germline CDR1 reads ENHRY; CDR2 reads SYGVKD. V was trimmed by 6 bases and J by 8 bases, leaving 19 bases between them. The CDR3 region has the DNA TGTGCCATCAGGATGGAACGGGGGATTAAAGGCTACACCTTC. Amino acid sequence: CAIRMERGIKGYTF.

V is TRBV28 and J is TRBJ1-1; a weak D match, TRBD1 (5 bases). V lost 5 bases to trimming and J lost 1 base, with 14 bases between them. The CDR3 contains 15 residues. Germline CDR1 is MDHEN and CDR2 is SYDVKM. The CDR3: CASSARGRGNTEAFF. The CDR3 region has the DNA TGTGCCAGCAGTGCTCGAGGGAGGGGGAACACTGAAGCTTTCTTT.

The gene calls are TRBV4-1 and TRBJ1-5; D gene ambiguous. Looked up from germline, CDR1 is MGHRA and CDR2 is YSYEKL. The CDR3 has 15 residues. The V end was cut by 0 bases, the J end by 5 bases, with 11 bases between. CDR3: CASSQDPWVDQPQHF. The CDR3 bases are TGCGCCAGCAGCCAAGATCCTTGGGTAGATCAGCCCCAGCATTTT.

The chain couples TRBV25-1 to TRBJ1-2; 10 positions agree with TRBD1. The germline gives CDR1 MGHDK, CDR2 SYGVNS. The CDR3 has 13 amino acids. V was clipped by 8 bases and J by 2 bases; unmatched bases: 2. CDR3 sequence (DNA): TGTGCCAGCGGGACAGGGGTAAACTATGGCTACACCTTC. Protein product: CASGTGVNYGYTF.

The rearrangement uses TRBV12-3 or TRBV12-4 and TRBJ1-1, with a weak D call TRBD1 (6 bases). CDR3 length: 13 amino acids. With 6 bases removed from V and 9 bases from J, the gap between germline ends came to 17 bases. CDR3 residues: CASSAQGQLKAFF. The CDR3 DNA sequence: TGTGCCAGCAGCGCTCAGGGGCAGTTAAAAGCTTTCTTT.

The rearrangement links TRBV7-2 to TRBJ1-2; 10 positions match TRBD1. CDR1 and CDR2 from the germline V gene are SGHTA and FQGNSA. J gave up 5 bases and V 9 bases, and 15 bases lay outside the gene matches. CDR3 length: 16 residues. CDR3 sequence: CASYPTGGIFDYGYTF. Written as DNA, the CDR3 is TGTGCCAGTTATCCGACAGGGGGCATATTTGATTATGGCTACACCTTC.

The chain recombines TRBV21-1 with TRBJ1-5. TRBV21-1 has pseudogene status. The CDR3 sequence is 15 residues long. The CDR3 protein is CASPDGVTRNQPQHF. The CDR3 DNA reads TGTGCCAGTCCAGACGGGGTTACCCGCAATCAGCCCCAGCATTTT.